What follows are 25 T cell receptor beta chains derived from one specimen sequenced in a study of OX40 agonist ivuxolimab in advanced cancers. Libraries were prepared by immunoSEQ multiplex PCR; TCRdb keeps only in-frame clonotypes and omits some of them. The sample records 50,000 to 70,000 clones, 80% to 90% being singletons. This material consisted of CD4+ or CD8+ T cells sorted from blood, taken in a trial of the OX40 agonist ivuxolimab. Source of these receptors: an adult with an advanced solid tumor such as melanoma, head and neck, liver or kidney cancer.

This chain uses TRBV30 with TRBJ2-7; weak D call: TRBD2 (5 bases). V was pared by 3 bases and J by 0 bases, with 9 bases between. The CDR3 covers 13 residues. Per the germline V gene, CDR1 is GTSNPN and CDR2 is SVGIG (reference sequence). The CDR3: CAWSLRDSYEQYF. CDR3 bases: TGTGCCTGGAGCCTGAGGGACTCCTACGAGCAGTACTTC.

The V gene is TRBV7-8, the J gene TRBJ2-7; D perhaps matches TRBD1 (5 bases). The germline V and J ends were trimmed by 2 bases and 3 bases, with 11 bases remaining between them. CDR3 length: 14 residues. CDR1 SGHVS and CDR2 FQNEAQ come from the germline V gene. The chain's CDR3 is CASSLTLDNYEQYF. The CDR3 nucleotides read TGTGCCAGCAGCTTAACTCTGGACAACTACGAGCAGTACTTC.

This clone turned up a few times. This chain links TRBV29-1 with TRBJ2-1, with D uncertain. Trimming removed 7 bases from V and 4 bases from J, with 14 bases in between. From germline, CDR1 is SQVTM and CDR2 ANQGSEA. This CDR3 region has 13 residues. CDR3 loop: CSAPQKAYNEQFF. The CDR3, as DNA: TGCAGCGCCCCCCAGAAAGCGTACAATGAGCAGTTCTTC.

The rearrangement joins TRBV11-2 to TRBJ1-5; no clear D gene. V shed 3 bases and J shed 0 bases, with 9 bases lying between them. Germline-derived CDR1 and CDR2 are SGHAT and FQNNGV. The CDR3 contains 15 residues. DNA of the CDR3: TGTGCCAGCAGCTTTTTGGGCCATAGCAATCAGCCCCAGCATTTT. This codes for CASSFLGHSNQPQHF.

The rearrangement joins TRBV28 to TRBJ1-1; D possibly corresponds to TRBD1 (6 bases). Germline V gene data show CDR1 as MDHEN and CDR2 as SYDVKM. Trimming shortened V by 2 bases and J by 3 bases, and 16 bases separated the two germline ends. The CDR3 loop spans 16 amino acids. The CDR3 DNA reads as TGTGCCAGCAGTTTAGTGGGGGGCCTACCGGACACTGAAGCTTTCTTT. Translated, it gives CASSLVGGLPDTEAFF.

The chain recombines TRBV7-9 with TRBJ2-1; possibly TRBD2 for D (7 bases). The CDR3 is 17 residues long. Trimming left V 1 base short and J 5 bases short, with 18 bases between. Per the germline V gene, CDR1 is SEHNR and CDR2 is FQNEAQ (reference sequence). The CDR3: CASSLGGGGTPDNEQFF. In DNA form, the CDR3 reads TGTGCCAGCAGCTTAGGAGGGGGGGGAACTCCCGACAATGAGCAGTTCTTC.

The rearrangement joins TRBV5-4 to TRBJ2-5; 9 nucleotides line up with TRBD1. The CDR3 runs 15 residues. Germline lookup yields CDR1 SGHNT and CDR2 YYREEE (reference sequence). Losses at the gene ends were 4 bases for V and 5 bases for J; bases not matched to a gene: 9. CDR3 nucleotide sequence: TGTGCCAGCAGCCTGGGACAGGGCCTGGGCGAGACCCAGTACTTC. Encoded protein: CASSLGQGLGETQYF.

V and J are TRBV7-9 and TRBJ2-2, with D uncertain. The germline CDR1 and CDR2 sequences are SEHNR and FQNEAQ (reference sequence). The CDR3 is made up of 11 amino acids. Deletions cut 6 bases from V and 6 bases from J, with 5 bases between. The CDR3 loop is CASSNAGELFF. In DNA, the CDR3 is TGTGCCAGCAGTAATGCCGGGGAGCTGTTTTTT.

The chain couples TRBV15 to TRBJ1-5; D not resolved. V was pared by 0 bases and J by 9 bases, with 9 bases between. This CDR3 is 13 amino acids long. Germline V gene sequence: CDR1 LNHNV, CDR2 YYDKDF (reference sequence). In DNA form, the CDR3 reads TGTGCCACCAGCAGAGACCCTGAGGGGCCCCAGCATTTT. As protein: CATSRDPEGPQHF.

Worth noting for this clone: The junction departs from the called germline gene at one end, perhaps through a read error. Other DNA sequences within the sample encode an identical CDR3. This chain connects TRBV9 to TRBJ1-2; a possible D gene is TRBD1 (6 bases). The CDR3 has 14 residues. Per the germline V gene, CDR1 is SGDLS and CDR2 is YYNGEE. This CDR3 reads CASSVESGDYGYTF. The CDR3 DNA follows: TGTGCCAGCAGTGTAGAATCAGGGGACTATGGCTACACCTTC.

The CDR3 protein is CASRGGLVKFF. CDR3 nucleotides: TGTGCCAGCAGGGGCGGGCTAGTCAAATTCTTC. The chain is built from TRBV28 and TRBJ2-1, with D tentatively TRBD2 (5 bases). The germline V and J ends were trimmed by 6 bases and 16 bases, with 16 bases remaining between them. Germline assignment: CDR1 MDHEN and CDR2 SYDVKM. The CDR3 runs to 11 residues.

This clone was seen only a few times. The chain combines TRBV7-6 with TRBJ1-5, with TRBD1 identical over 7 bases. Germline V gives CDR1 SGHVS, CDR2 FNYEAQ. V dropped 5 bases and J dropped 2; count of bases not matched to a gene: 6. This CDR3 has 15 amino acids. CDR3 sequence reads: CASSPLQGRNQPQHF. The CDR3 coding sequence is TGTGCCAGCAGCCCACTACAGGGGCGCAATCAGCCCCAGCATTTT. Full variable domain (missing parts from reference TRBV7-6 and TRBJ1-5): GAGVSQSPRYKVTKRGQDVALRCDPISGHVSLYWYRQALGQGPEFLTYFNYEAQQDKSGLPNDRFSAERPEGSISTLTIQRTEQRDSAMYRCASSPLQGRNQPQHFGDGTRLSIL.

Remarks on this clone: Other nucleotide sequences from this sample produce the same CDR3. The rearrangement links TRBV18 to TRBJ2-7; 9 nucleotides line up with TRBD1. This CDR3 spans 12 amino acids. After removal of 6 bases from V and 9 bases from J, the junction contained 6 bases not matched to a gene. CDR1 is KGHSH, CDR2 LQKENI, per germline. The CDR3 loop reads CASSRDREVQYF. In DNA, the CDR3 is TGTGCCAGCTCGAGGGACAGGGAAGTGCAGTACTTC.

This clone is deemed medium-sized (0.01 to 0.1%). The rearrangement uses TRBV6-1 and TRBJ2-7; TRBD1 agrees at 7 bases. V lost 4 bases to trimming and J lost 2 bases; unmatched junction nucleotides: 8. The CDR3 has 15 amino acids. Germline V gene data show CDR1 as MNHNS and CDR2 as SASEGT. The CDR3 loop is CASSALGQSTYEQYF. Written as DNA, the CDR3 is TGTGCCAGCAGTGCCTTGGGACAGTCGACCTACGAGCAGTACTTC.

The V call is TRBV18, the J call TRBJ1-5, with D tentatively TRBD1 (5 bases). CDR1 and CDR2 from the germline V gene are KGHSH and LQKENI. V lost 1 base and J 3 bases, leaving 10 bases between the germline ends. This CDR3 has 15 amino acids. This chain's CDR3 is CASSPQAGNNQPQHF. CDR3 nucleotide sequence: TGTGCCAGCTCACCACAAGCAGGGAACAATCAGCCCCAGCATTTT.

This chain joins TRBV9 and TRBJ2-5, with 7 bases that match TRBD2. V was pared by 0 bases and J by 2 bases, with 16 bases of the junction left unmatched. CDR1 SGDLS and CDR2 YYNGEE come from the germline V gene. The CDR3 is made up of 19 amino acids. CDR3 protein: CASSVGSTNWRGKQETQYF. The CDR3 DNA reads as TGTGCCAGCAGCGTAGGGTCTACTAACTGGCGGGGGAAACAAGAGACCCAGTACTTC.

This sequence joins TRBV30 and TRBJ2-1; 10 bases align to TRBD1. The CDR3 is 12 residues long. V shed 3 bases, J shed 15 bases, and the junction held 8 bases outside the gene matches. Germline loops: CDR1 GTSNPN, CDR2 SVGIG (reference sequence). The CDR3 loop reads CAWRPRDRGSFF. For the CDR3, the DNA is TGTGCCTGGAGACCCCGGGACAGGGGATCGTTCTTC.

The chain is built from TRBV7-9 and TRBJ2-5; possible D gene TRBD2, 5 bases. The CDR3 sequence is 13 residues long. V was shortened by 5 bases and J by 5 bases, with 12 bases between the two germline ends. CDR1 is SEHNR, CDR2 FQNEAQ, per germline (reference sequence). The CDR3 sequence is CASSRGMGETQYF. CDR3 sequence (DNA): TGTGCCAGCAGCAGAGGGATGGGGGAGACCCAGTACTTC.

V is TRBV7-9 and J is TRBJ1-5; 10 bases fit TRBD1. Germline loops: CDR1 SEHNR, CDR2 FQNEAQ (reference sequence). The length of the CDR3 is 15 residues. V trimming: 5 bases; J trimming: 2 bases; junction bases outside the gene matches: 3. The CDR3 loop is CASSIGTGGNQPQHF. The CDR3, as DNA: TGTGCCAGCAGCATTGGGACAGGGGGCAATCAGCCCCAGCATTTT.

V and J are TRBV19 and TRBJ1-2; D unclear. There are 12 residues in the CDR3. CDR1 and CDR2 (germline): LNHDA, SQIVND (reference sequence). V lost 3 bases and J lost 4, with 6 bases in between. CDR3 in amino acids: CASSISVYGYTF. CDR3 DNA: TGTGCCAGTAGTATCTCGGTCTATGGCTACACCTTC.

The genes are TRBV18 and TRBJ2-7; 8 bases align to TRBD2. J was trimmed by 0 bases and V by 4 bases; bases with no gene match: 2. The CDR3 covers 14 residues. The germline gives CDR1 KGHSH, CDR2 LQKENI. CDR3 DNA sequence: TGTGCCAGCTCACAGGGACTAGTCTCCTACGAGCAGTACTTC. Translated, it gives CASSQGLVSYEQYF.

V and J are TRBV18 and TRBJ2-7, with TRBD2 as a possible D gene (5 bases). V was cut by 3 bases and J by 6 bases, with 12 bases left in between. The CDR3 length is 13 residues. The V gene's germline CDR1 is KGHSH and CDR2 LQKENI. CDR3 DNA sequence: TGTGCCAGCTCACCGCCACTAGTATCCGAGCAGTACTTC. Residues: CASSPPLVSEQYF.

The gene calls are TRBV5-4 and TRBJ2-2, with D perhaps TRBD2 (5 bases). CDR1 and CDR2 from the germline V gene are SGHNT and YYREEE (reference sequence). V lost 4 bases, J lost 3 bases, and 10 bases lay in between. The CDR3 is 14 residues long. As DNA, the CDR3 is TGTGCCAGCAGCCCCTTACTAGACACCGGGGAGCTGTTTTTT. Protein product: CASSPLLDTGELFF.

V gene TRBV10-3 combines with J gene TRBJ1-5, with D maybe TRBD1 (5 bases). V was trimmed by 2 bases and J by 3 bases, leaving 17 bases between them. The CDR3 is made up of 17 amino acids. Germline loops: CDR1 ENHRY, CDR2 SYGVKD. Here the CDR3 reads CAISEGRGPGTNQPQHF. The CDR3 DNA follows: TGTGCCATCAGTGAGGGGAGGGGACCGGGGACCAATCAGCCCCAGCATTTT.

J is TRBJ2-7 and V is TRBV11-2; TRBD1 or TRBD2 may be the D gene (5 bases each). This CDR3 spans 14 amino acids. CDR1 is SGHAT, CDR2 FQNNGV, per germline. V was pared by 2 bases and J by 2 bases, with 10 bases between. The CDR3 spells CASSLFTGPYEQYF. The CDR3 DNA is TGTGCCAGCAGCTTATTCACGGGACCCTACGAGCAGTACTTC.